This paragraph covers one T cell receptor beta chain sequence. Its cognate antigen is unknown. This specimen belongs to a study of cytomegalovirus exposure and HLA in healthy donors. Study-level results: Immune exposure was documented only through CMV serostatus.

The PCR used 60 Vbeta and 13 Jbeta primers. Clones were read by immunoSEQ multiplex PCR, and TCRdb kept only the in-frame ones, dropping some. The table has 100,000 or so clones, roughly 15% seen once. The CDR3 is 14 amino acids. V shed 3 bases and J shed 4 bases, with 13 bases lying between them. Germline loops: CDR1 LNHDA, CDR2 SQIVND (reference sequence). This clonotype was sampled from a female donor in good health and CMV-seronegative. The chain is built from TRBV19 and TRBJ2-7; a possible D gene is TRBD1 (6 bases). The sequencing sample was made of PBMCs. The CDR3 protein is CASSIGRGVYEQYF. The DNA of the CDR3 is TGTGCCAGTAGTATCGGCAGGGGTGTTTACGAGCAGTACTTC.